This T cell receptor beta chain was found in a study of somatic mutations in cytotoxic T cells in rheumatoid arthritis (dated by TCRdb to 2016 to 2017). Some background on the complete study: Right after diagnosis and prior to the start of any treatment, about 30 ml EDTA of peripheral blood was drawn from patients. While receiving immunosuppressive therapy such as methotrexate, hydroxychloroquine and sulfasalazine, patients provided follow-up samples after diagnosis. Some T-cell populations stained with V beta antibodies were sorted by flow on a FACSAria II or Sony SH800 to nearly 100% purity, with sorted V beta1+ cells additionally subjected to TCRB sequencing. Whether expanded CD8+ T-cell clones in untreated, newly diagnosed rheumatoid arthritis carry somatic mutations was the study question, and clonality was characterized with TCRB deep sequencing. A total of around 62 rheumatoid arthritis patients and 20 or so healthy controls underwent TCRB deep sequencing. Patients and controls did not essentially differ in median age, which was nearly identical between the groups.

CD4+ and CD8+ cells were isolated by positive magnetic bead selection on an AutoMACS, and purity was checked by flow cytometry. A TCR V beta antibody panel was used in flow cytometry to screen first for clonal expansions, which were then characterized by TCRB deep sequencing of sorted CD8+ fractions. Ficoll-Paque PLUS density gradient separation was used to isolate peripheral blood mononuclear cells. DNA from CD4-enriched, CD8-enriched or PBMC samples was extracted using Nucleospin Tissue or Tissue XS kits and then quantified on a Qubit 2.0 fluorometer. About this clone: Its antigen is currently not known. The input lacks base qualities; no much larger clone sits a single base away.

Results the study describes overall, beyond this receptor: It was unknown which antigens the expanded CD8+ clones targeted, and their absence from virus-specific databases did not exclude viral specificity. An increase of CD8+ clonality with age was seen in patients (Spearman r ~ 0.49) but not in healthy controls. The slight underrepresentation of TRBV07 in patients was not corrected for multiple comparisons. CD8+ T-cell clonality did not differ significantly between rheumatoid arthritis patients and age-matched healthy controls. The largest CD8+ clone made up more than 20% of CD8+ cells in about an eighth of the 65 patients, and blood and synovial fluid shared several identical CD8+ TCRB sequences.

The germline V gene encodes CDR1 LNHDA and CDR2 SQIVND (reference sequence). V and J are truncated by 7 bases and 1 base respectively, leaving an intervening sequence of 10 bases. Inclusive of the bounding cysteine and phenylalanine, the CDR3 is 14 residues long. Only CDR3 DNA remains: 42 bases, in frame from the first base. TCRB CDR3 sequencing used the immunoSEQ assay on genomic DNA. The paper's data handling went like this. Patient CD8+ clones larger than 1% were compared against published virus-specific TCRB sequences, and only a few matched. The analyses included only productive TCRB rearrangements. Clonality was expressed as a Shannon entropy-based productive clonality index, with each clone defined by a unique TCRB CDR3 sequence. Repertoire overlap for a pair of samples was computed from each clone's template counts relative to total templates per sample. A correlation with a Spearman r of approximately 0.58 was found between V-gene usage by flow cytometry and V-gene usage by TCRB sequencing. In its TCRdb copy, this immuneACCESS table keeps in-frame sequences only and misses some clones. Where compared with another copy, unresolved V genes explain less than half of these, and the others have no known cause. Clone size and V and J calls were adopted from that table, with D and trimming inferred from the DNA. In all, the sample holds roughly 6,300 clones, and roughly 80% of those were seen once. The ten largest clones take up 25% to 30% of the sample.

This sequence originates from a woman aged 70-85 years with rheumatoid arthritis. This sequence uses TRBV19 and TRBJ2-2, with no confident D gene call. Sequenced here: CD8+ T cells sorted from blood, sampled at a follow-up visit. The nucleotides read TGTGCCAGTACCACCGATGGGAACACCGGGGAGCTGTTTTTT. This codes for CASTTDGNTGELFF.